This T cell receptor beta chain was obtained from a study of cytomegalovirus exposure and HLA in healthy donors. The study's findings and limits: In vitro data verified a few CMV-associated chains as specific for CMV antigens.

Trimming stripped 0 bases from V and 4 bases from J, with 17 bases between. The germline gives CDR1 LGHNA, CDR2 YSLEER. This CDR3 region has 17 residues. Primers for the PCR totalled 60 Vbeta and 13 Jbeta. Assay used: immunoSEQ multiplex PCR; TCRdb lists only in-frame clones, some missing. The table shows 140,000 to 150,000 clones, with more than 75% occurring only once. In the case of this clone: Its target is unknown.

The sequence was collected from a woman under 30 in good health and CMV-seropositive. Material: PBMCs. The gene calls are TRBV4-3 and TRBJ2-3; D possibly corresponds to TRBD1 (7 bases). The CDR3 protein is CASSQDLAGGLADTQYF. The CDR3 DNA reads TGCGCCAGCAGCCAAGATTTAGCAGGGGGGTTGGCAGATACGCAGTATTTT.